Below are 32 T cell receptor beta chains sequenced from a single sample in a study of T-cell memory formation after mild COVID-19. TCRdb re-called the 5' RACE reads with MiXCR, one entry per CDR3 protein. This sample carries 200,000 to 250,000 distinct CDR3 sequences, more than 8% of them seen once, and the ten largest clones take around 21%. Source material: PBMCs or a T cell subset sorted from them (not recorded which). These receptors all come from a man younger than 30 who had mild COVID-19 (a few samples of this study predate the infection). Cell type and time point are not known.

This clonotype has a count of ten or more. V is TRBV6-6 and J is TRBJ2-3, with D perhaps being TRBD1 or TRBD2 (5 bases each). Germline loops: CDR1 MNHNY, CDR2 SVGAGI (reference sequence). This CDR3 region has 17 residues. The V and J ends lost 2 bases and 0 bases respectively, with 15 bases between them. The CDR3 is CASSYPVGPRSTDTQYF. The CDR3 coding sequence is TGTGCCAGCAGTTACCCCGTGGGACCACGTAGCACAGATACGCAGTATTTT.

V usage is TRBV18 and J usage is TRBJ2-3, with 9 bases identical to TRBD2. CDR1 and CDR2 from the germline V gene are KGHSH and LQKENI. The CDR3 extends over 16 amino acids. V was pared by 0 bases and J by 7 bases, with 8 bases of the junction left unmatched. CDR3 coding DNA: TGTGCCAGCTCACCACCGAGCGGGACTAGCTTGAATACGCAGTATTTT. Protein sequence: CASSPPSGTSLNTQYF.

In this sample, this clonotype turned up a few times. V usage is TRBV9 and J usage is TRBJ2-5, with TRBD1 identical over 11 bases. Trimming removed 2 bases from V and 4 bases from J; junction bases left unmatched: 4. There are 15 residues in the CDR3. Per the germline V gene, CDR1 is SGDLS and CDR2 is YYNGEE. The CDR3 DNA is TGTGCCAGCAGCGTGGGGACAGGGGGTTCAGAGACCCAGTACTTC. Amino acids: CASSVGTGGSETQYF.

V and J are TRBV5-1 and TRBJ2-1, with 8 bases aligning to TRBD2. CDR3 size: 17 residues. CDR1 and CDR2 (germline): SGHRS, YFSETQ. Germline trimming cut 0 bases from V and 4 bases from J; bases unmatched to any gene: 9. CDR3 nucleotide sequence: TGCGCCAGCAGCTTGGAAGCTATGAGCGGGGGTTACAATGAGCAGTTCTTC. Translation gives CASSLEAMSGGYNEQFF.

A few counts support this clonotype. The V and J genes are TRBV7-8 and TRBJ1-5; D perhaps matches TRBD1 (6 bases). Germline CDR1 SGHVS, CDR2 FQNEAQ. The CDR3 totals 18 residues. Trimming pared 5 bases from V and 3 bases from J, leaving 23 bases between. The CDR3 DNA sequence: TGTGCCAGCAGCCCAGGAGGGGACACCCGGGGACTCAATCAGCCCCAGCATTTT. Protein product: CASSPGGDTRGLNQPQHF.

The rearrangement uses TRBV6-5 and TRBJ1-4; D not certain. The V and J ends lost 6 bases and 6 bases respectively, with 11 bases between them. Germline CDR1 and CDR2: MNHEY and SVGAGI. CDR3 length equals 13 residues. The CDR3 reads CASRRVNDEKLFF. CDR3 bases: TGTGCCAGCAGGAGGGTTAATGATGAAAAACTGTTTTTT.

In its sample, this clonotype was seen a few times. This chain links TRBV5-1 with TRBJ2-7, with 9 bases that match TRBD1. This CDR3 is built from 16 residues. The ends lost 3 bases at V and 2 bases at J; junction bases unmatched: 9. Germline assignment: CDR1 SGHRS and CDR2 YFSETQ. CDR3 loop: CASSSDSGQGPYEQYV. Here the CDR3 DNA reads TGCGCCAGCAGCTCCGACTCGGGACAGGGCCCCTACGAGCAGTACGTC.

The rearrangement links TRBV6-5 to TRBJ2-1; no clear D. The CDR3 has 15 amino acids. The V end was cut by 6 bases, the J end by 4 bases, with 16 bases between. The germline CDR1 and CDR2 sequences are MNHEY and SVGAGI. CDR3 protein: CASSLGRPAYNEQFF. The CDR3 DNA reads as TGTGCCAGCAGCCTAGGCAGGCCAGCGTACAATGAGCAGTTCTTC.

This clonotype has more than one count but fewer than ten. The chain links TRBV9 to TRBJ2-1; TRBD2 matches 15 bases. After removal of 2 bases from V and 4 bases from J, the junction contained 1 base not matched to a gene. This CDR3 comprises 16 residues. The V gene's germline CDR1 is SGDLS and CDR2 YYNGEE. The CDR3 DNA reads TGTGCCAGCAGCGTCGGGACTAGCGGGGGGTACAATGAGCAGTTCTTC. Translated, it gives CASSVGTSGGYNEQFF.

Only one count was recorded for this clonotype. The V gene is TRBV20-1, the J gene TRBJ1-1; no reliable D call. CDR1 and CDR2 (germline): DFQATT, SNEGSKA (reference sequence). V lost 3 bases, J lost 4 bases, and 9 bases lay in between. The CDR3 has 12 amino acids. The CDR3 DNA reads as TGCAGTGCTAGGAGAGGTTCCACTGAAGCTTTCTTT. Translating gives CSARRGSTEAFF.

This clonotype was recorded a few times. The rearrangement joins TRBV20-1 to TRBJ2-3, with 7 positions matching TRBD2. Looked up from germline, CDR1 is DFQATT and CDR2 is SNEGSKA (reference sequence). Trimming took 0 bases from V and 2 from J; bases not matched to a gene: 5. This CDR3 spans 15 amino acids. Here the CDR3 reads CSARDQAGPTDTQYF. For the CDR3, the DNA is TGCAGTGCTAGAGATCAAGCGGGGCCCACAGATACGCAGTATTTT.

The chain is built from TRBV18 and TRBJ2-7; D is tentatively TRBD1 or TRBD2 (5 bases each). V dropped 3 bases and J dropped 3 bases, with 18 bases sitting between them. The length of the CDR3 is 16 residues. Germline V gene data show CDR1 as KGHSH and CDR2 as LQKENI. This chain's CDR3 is CASSPVRGRSDYEQYF. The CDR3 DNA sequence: TGTGCCAGCTCACCGGTAAGGGGACGATCGGACTACGAGCAGTACTTC.

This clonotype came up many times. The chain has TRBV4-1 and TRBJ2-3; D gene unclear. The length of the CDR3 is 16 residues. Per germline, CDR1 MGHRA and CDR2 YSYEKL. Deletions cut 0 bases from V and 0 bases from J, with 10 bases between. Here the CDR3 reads CASSQEGRPSTDTQYF. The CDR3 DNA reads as TGCGCCAGCAGCCAAGAGGGTCGGCCCAGCACAGATACGCAGTATTTT.

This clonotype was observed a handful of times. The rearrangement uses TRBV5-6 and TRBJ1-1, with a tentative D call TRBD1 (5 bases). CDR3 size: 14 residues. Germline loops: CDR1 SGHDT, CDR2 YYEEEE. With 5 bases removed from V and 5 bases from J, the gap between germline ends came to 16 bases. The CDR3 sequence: CASSSLGVRTEAFF. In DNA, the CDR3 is TGTGCCAGCAGTTCCCTGGGGGTACGAACTGAAGCTTTCTTT.

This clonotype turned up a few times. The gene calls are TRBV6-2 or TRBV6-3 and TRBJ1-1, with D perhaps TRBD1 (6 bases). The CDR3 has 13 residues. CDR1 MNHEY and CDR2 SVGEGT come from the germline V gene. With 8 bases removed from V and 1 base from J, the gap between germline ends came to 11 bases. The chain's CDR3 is CASVLQGNTEAFF. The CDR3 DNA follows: TGTGCCAGCGTACTACAGGGGAACACTGAAGCTTTCTTT.

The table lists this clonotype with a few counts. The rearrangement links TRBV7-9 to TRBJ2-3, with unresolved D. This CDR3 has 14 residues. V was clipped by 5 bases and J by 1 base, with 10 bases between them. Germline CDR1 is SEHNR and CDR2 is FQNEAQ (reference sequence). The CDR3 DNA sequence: TGTGCCAGCAGCGATCCTGCTCGCACAGATACGCAGTATTTT. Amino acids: CASSDPARTDTQYF.

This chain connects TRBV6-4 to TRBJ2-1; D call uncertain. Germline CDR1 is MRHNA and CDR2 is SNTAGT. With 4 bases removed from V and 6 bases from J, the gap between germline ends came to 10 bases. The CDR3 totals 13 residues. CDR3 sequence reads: CASSASARNEQFF. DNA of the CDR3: TGTGCCAGCAGTGCTAGTGCTCGCAATGAGCAGTTCTTC.

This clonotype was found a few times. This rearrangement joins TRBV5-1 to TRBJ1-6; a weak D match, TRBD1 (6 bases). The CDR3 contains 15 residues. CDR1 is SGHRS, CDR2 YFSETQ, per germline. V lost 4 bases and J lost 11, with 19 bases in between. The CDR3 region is CASSPWDIGKAPLHF. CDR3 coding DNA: TGCGCCAGCAGCCCGTGGGACATAGGGAAGGCACCCCTCCACTTT.

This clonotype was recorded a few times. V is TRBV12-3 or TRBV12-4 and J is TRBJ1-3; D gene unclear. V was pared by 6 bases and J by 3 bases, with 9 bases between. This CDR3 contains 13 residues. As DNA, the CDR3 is TGTGCCAGCAGCTCTGCGTTTGGAAACACCATATATTTT. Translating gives CASSSAFGNTIYF.

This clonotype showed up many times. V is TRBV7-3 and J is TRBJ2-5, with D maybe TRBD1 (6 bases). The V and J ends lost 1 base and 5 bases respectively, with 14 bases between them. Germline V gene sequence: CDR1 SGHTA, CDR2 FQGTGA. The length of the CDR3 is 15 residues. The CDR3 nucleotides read TGTGCCAGCAGCTTAAGTCGTTCAGGGGCTGAGACCCAGTACTTC. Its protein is CASSLSRSGAETQYF.

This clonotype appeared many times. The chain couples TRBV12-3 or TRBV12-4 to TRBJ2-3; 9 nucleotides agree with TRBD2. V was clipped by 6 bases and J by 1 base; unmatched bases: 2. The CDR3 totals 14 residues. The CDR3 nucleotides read TGTGCCAGCAGACCTAGCGGGGGCACAGATACGCAGTATTTT. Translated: CASRPSGGTDTQYF.

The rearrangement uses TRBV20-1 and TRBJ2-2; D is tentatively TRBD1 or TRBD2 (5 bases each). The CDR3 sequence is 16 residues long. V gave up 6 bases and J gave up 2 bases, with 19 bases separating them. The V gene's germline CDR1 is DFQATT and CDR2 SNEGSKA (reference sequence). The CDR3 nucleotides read TGCAGTGCAAGAAACCGGGGCCACGGAAACACCGGGGAGCTGTTTTTT. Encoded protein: CSARNRGHGNTGELFF.

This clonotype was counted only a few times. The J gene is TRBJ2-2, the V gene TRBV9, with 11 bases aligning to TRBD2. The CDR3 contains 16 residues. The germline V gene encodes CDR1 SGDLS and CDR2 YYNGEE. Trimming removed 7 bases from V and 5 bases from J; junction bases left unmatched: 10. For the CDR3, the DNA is TGTGCCAGCGCCTTCCCTACTAGCGGGGGAACCGGGGAGCTGTTTTTT. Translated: CASAFPTSGGTGELFF.

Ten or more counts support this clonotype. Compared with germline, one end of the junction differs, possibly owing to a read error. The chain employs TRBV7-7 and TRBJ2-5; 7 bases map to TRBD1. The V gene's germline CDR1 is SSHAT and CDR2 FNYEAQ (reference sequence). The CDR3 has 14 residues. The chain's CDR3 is CASSLTGPVETQYF. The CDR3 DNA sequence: TGTGCTAGCAGCCTGACAGGGCCGGTAGAGACCCAGTACTTC.

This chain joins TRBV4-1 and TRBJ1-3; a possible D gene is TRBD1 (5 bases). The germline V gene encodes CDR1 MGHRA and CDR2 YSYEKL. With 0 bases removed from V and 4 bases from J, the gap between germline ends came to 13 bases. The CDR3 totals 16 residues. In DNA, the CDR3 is TGCGCCAGCAGCCAAGATCGGGGCGCCGTCGGAAACACCATATATTTT. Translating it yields CASSQDRGAVGNTIYF.

This CDR3 reads CASSSEGTPINEQFF. The CDR3 nucleotides read TGTGCCAGCAGTTCGGAGGGGACTCCCATCAATGAGCAGTTCTTC. This chain links TRBV6-2 or TRBV6-3 with TRBJ2-1, with D perhaps TRBD2 (6 bases). Germline CDR1 and CDR2: MNHEY and SVGEGT. Trimming cost V 4 bases and J 6 bases, with 16 bases left between them. The CDR3 is made up of 15 amino acids.

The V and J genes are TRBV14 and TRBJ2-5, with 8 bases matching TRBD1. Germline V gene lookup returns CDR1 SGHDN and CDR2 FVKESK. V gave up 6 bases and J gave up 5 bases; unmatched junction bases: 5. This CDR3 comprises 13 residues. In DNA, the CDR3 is TGTGCCAGCAGGAAGACAGGGGTGGAGACCCAGTACTTC. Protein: CASRKTGVETQYF.

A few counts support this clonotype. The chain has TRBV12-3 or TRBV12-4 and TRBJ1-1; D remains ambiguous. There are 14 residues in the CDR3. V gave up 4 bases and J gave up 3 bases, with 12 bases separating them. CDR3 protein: CASSSESLDTEAFF. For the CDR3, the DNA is TGTGCCAGCAGTTCAGAGTCTCTAGACACTGAAGCTTTCTTT.

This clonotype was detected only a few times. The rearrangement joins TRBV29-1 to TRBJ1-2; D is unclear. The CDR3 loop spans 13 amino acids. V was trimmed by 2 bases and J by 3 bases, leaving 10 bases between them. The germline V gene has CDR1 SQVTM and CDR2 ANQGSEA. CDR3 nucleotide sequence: TGCAGCGTTGAAAGGGCAAAGGACTATGGCTACACCTTC. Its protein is CSVERAKDYGYTF.

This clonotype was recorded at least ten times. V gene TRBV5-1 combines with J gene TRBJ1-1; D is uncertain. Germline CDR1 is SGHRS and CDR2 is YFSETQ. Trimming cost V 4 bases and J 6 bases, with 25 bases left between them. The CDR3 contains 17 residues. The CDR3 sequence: CASSGASQDGLGAEAFF. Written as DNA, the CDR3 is TGCGCCAGCAGCGGCGCCAGCCAAGACGGGCTTGGGGCTGAAGCTTTCTTT.

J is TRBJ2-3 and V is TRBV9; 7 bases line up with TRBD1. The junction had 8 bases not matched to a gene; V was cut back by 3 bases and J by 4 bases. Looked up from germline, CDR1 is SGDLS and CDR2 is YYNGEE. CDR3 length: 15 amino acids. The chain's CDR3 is CASSATGTWADTQYF. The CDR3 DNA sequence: TGTGCCAGCAGCGCGACAGGGACCTGGGCAGATACGCAGTATTTT.

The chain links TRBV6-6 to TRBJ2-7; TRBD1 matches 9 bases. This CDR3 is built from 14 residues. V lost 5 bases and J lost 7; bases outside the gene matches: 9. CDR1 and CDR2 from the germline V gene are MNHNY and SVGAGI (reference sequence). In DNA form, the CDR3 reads TGTGCCAGCAGTCGTCAGGACAGGGGACGGGAGCAGTACGTC. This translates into CASSRQDRGREQYV.